Listed below are T cell receptor beta chains from one sample, sequenced in a study of blood T cell repertoires in COVID-19. Here immunoSEQ multiplex PCR was the method, and the copy in TCRdb shows in-frame clones only, minus some. The sample contains nearly 60,000 clones, over 65% of which appear only once. Sequencing was done on a sample of peripheral blood. All receptors derive from a man in his forties with active COVID-19. The CDR3 runs from the conserved cysteine through the conserved F or W. A D gene is named only where the DNA matches it firmly. The size field is filled for only some rows; it gives once, few, many or a size class.

d_gene	abundance	v_gene	j_gene	CDR3aa	CDR3nt
TRBD2	-	TRBV7-3	TRBJ2-2	CASSPGLAGGAGELFF	TGTGCCAGCAGCCCGGGACTAGCGGGAGGGGCCGGGGAGCTGTTTTTT
-	-	TRBV19	TRBJ1-1	CASSTLDRVNTEAFF	TGTGCCAGTAGTACCTTGGACAGAGTGAACACTGAAGCTTTCTTT
-	-	TRBV21-1	TRBJ2-2	CASSKAGTGNTGELFF	TGTGCCAGCAGCAAAGCGGGGACAGGGAACACCGGGGAGCTGTTTTTT
-	-	TRBV6-5	TRBJ2-3	CASSYNFRDTQYF	TGTGCCAGCAGTTACAATTTTAGAGATACGCAGTATTTT
-	-	TRBV28	TRBJ1-4	CASSLFGEKLFF	TGTGCCAGCAGTCTCTTTGGCGAAAAACTGTTTTTT
TRBD1	-	TRBV18	TRBJ2-3	CASSPYQGTGGSADTQYF	TGTGCCAGCTCACCCTACCAGGGGACAGGGGGCAGCGCAGATACGCAGTATTTT
-	-	TRBV6-5	TRBJ1-1	CASSPGWLAEAFF	TGTGCCAGCAGTCCAGGGTGGTTGGCTGAAGCTTTCTTT
-	-	TRBV13	TRBJ2-7	CASSSLRDSRGEQYF	TGTGCCAGCAGCTCCCTCCGGGACTCGCGAGGCGAGCAGTACTTC
-	once	TRBV5-1	TRBJ2-7	CASRQGVTSYEQYF	TGCGCCAGCAGACAGGGAGTAACGTCCTACGAGCAGTACTTC
TRBD1	-	TRBV30	TRBJ2-4	CAWSVGGGLNIQYF	TGTGCCTGGAGTGTAGGGGGCGGGTTAAACATTCAGTACTTC
TRBD2	few	TRBV19	TRBJ2-1	CASSPGLAGPRGNEQFF	TGTGCCAGTTCTCCGGGACTAGCGGGCCCGAGGGGCAATGAGCAGTTCTTC
-	-	TRBV30	TRBJ1-4	CAWNRVGEKLFF	TGTGCCTGGAACAGGGTGGGAGAAAAACTGTTTTTT
-	-	TRBV30	TRBJ1-2	CAWRTPGQAGYGYTF	TGTGCCTGGAGGACCCCGGGCCAAGCGGGATATGGCTACACCTTC
-	-	TRBV7-9	TRBJ2-1	CASSPRGVGAGVHNEQFF	TGTGCCAGCAGCCCGAGGGGGGTTGGTGCGGGAGTCCACAATGAGCAGTTCTTC
-	-	TRBV7-8	TRBJ1-2	CASSLAGAGPNYGYTF	TGTGCCAGCAGCTTAGCGGGGGCGGGTCCTAACTATGGCTACACCTTC
TRBD2	-	TRBV4-1	TRBJ2-7	CASSPTSGTSGFRLYEQYF	TGCGCCAGCAGCCCGACTTCCGGGACTAGCGGTTTTCGGCTCTACGAGCAGTACTTC
TRBD1	-	TRBV25-1	TRBJ2-5	CASSFTGGASQYF	TGTGCCAGCAGCTTTACAGGGGGCGCTTCCCAGTACTTC
-	once	TRBV6-5	TRBJ2-5	CASRQEEGVETQYF	TGTGCCAGCAGGCAGGAGGAAGGTGTAGAGACCCAGTACTTC
TRBD2	-	TRBV24-1	TRBJ2-2	CATSLSGRYTGELFF	TGTGCCACCAGCCTAAGCGGGAGGTACACCGGGGAGCTGTTTTTT
-	-	TRBV11-3	TRBJ2-1	CASSLPGLRQEQFF	TGTGCCAGCAGCTTACCGGGACTTCGCCAGGAGCAGTTCTTC
-	-	TRBV6-5	TRBJ2-3	CASRRTDTQYF	TGTGCCAGCCGTCGCACAGATACGCAGTATTTT
TRBD1	-	TRBV19	TRBJ2-7	CASSRQGVAYEQYF	TGTGCCAGTAGTAGACAGGGTGTGGCCTACGAGCAGTACTTC
-	-	TRBV6-6	TRBJ1-4	CASSYSAVRANEKLFF	TGTGCCAGCAGTTACTCGGCGGTCAGGGCTAATGAAAAACTGTTTTTT
TRBD2	-	TRBV9	TRBJ2-2	CASTRSGTSFSNTGELFF	TGTGCCAGCACCCGATCCGGGACTAGCTTTTCGAACACCGGGGAGCTGTTTTTT
-	-	TRBV19	TRBJ1-1	CASSSRRENTEAFF	TGTGCCAGTAGTAGTCGGAGGGAGAACACTGAAGCTTTCTTT
TRBD1	once	TRBV27	TRBJ2-7	CASSPGQGFGEQYF	TGTGCCAGCAGTCCTGGACAGGGGTTTGGCGAGCAGTACTTC
TRBD2	once	TRBV30	TRBJ2-1	CAWRGSGGYNEQFF	TGTGCCTGGAGGGGGAGCGGGGGCTACAATGAGCAGTTCTTC
TRBD2	-	TRBV13	TRBJ2-7	CASSYPGLAVYEQYF	TGTGCCAGCAGCTATCCGGGACTAGCGGTCTACGAGCAGTACTTC